Listed below are T cell receptor beta chains from one sample, sequenced in a study of cytomegalovirus exposure and HLA in healthy donors. Generated by immunoSEQ multiplex PCR, the TCRdb table keeps only in-frame clones and is missing some. This sample has 95,000 to 150,000 clones, with 75% to 85% found just once. The specimen sequenced was PBMCs. The source is a man aged 35 to 55 in good health and CMV-seronegative. Both conserved end residues are part of each CDR3. The order of the fields is D gene, V gene, clone size, J gene, CDR3 protein, CDR3 DNA. D genes are given only for firm matches. Not all rows give a size; the values are once, few, many and, for expanded clones, a class.

NA,TRBV20-1,few,TRBJ1-1,CSAEENTEAFF,TGCAGTGCGGAGGAGAACACTGAAGCTTTCTTT
NA,TRBV4-3,NA,TRBJ1-5,CASSQERGIGPQHF,TGCGCCAGCAGCCAAGAACGGGGGATTGGGCCCCAGCATTTT
TRBD1,TRBV7-6,NA,TRBJ1-6,CASSAQGSGSYNSPLHF,TGTGCCAGCAGCGCACAGGGGTCGGGCTCCTATAATTCACCCCTCCACTTT
NA,TRBV10-3,NA,TRBJ1-5,CAISEADNQPQHF,TGTGCCATCAGCGAGGCAGATAATCAGCCCCAGCATTTT
TRBD1,TRBV15,NA,TRBJ1-2,CATSTDGTGGARGYTF,TGTGCCACCAGCACCGACGGGACAGGGGGCGCGAGAGGCTACACCTTC
NA,TRBV4-2,NA,TRBJ1-3,CASSQEWQRGGNTIYF,TGTGCCAGCAGCCAAGAATGGCAACGAGGTGGAAACACCATATATTTT
TRBD1,TRBV4-2,NA,TRBJ2-7,CASSQAAHPGQGFYEQYF,TGTGCCAGCAGCCAAGCGGCCCACCCGGGACAGGGGTTCTACGAGCAGTACTTC
TRBD1,TRBV25-1,NA,TRBJ1-2,CASRRQGSGYTF,TGTGCCAGCAGGCGACAGGGGTCTGGCTACACCTTC
NA,TRBV27,NA,TRBJ2-3,CASSLLGDTQYF,TGTGCCAGCAGTTTATTGGGCGATACGCAGTATTTT
NA,TRBV25-1,NA,TRBJ1-1,CASSEYAVSTEAFF,TGTGCCAGCAGTGAATATGCAGTTTCCACTGAAGCTTTCTTT
TRBD1,TRBV6-1,NA,TRBJ2-7,CASSEVRSAGGYF,TGTGCCAGCAGTGAAGTTCGTTCGGCAGGGGGGTACTTC
NA,TRBV7-9,once,TRBJ2-7,CASSSRTESYEQYF,TGTGCCAGCAGCAGCCGGACAGAGTCCTACGAGCAGTACTTC
NA,TRBV5-4,NA,TRBJ2-6,CASSPSVSGANGLTF,TGTGCCAGCAGCCCTAGCGTCTCTGGGGCCAACGGCCTGACTTTC
NA,TRBV18,NA,TRBJ1-4,CASSPGTLSTNEKLFF,TGTGCCAGCTCCCCCGGGACATTGAGTACTAATGAAAAACTGTTTTTT
TRBD1,TRBV7-2,NA,TRBJ1-2,CASSPGQGITYGYTF,TGTGCCAGCAGCCCCGGACAGGGTATTACCTATGGCTACACCTTC
TRBD1,TRBV6-1,NA,TRBJ1-5,CASSGQGAYQPQHF,TGCGCCAGCAGTGGCCAGGGGGCATATCAGCCCCAGCATTTT
TRBD1,TRBV9,NA,TRBJ1-1,CASSPGQLNTEAFF,TGTGCCAGCAGCCCGGGACAGTTGAACACTGAAGCTTTCTTT
NA,TRBV19,NA,TRBJ1-1,CASGVSRREAFF,TGTGCCAGTGGGGTGTCGCGGAGGGAAGCTTTCTTT
TRBD1,TRBV7-9,NA,TRBJ1-4,CASSFRGDREGEKLFF,TGTGCCAGCAGCTTTCGGGGGGACAGGGAGGGTGAAAAACTGTTTTTT
TRBD1,TRBV2,NA,TRBJ2-1,CASKSSQGAMNEQFF,TGTGCCAGCAAATCGTCACAGGGGGCGATGAATGAGCAGTTCTTC
NA,TRBV25-1,NA,TRBJ1-1,CASSGLSDAGPTEAFF,TGTGCCAGCAGTGGATTAAGTGATGCGGGTCCGACTGAAGCTTTCTTT
NA,TRBV4-3,NA,TRBJ2-6,CASSPAGTGANVLTF,TGCGCCAGCAGCCCGGCAGGGACAGGGGCCAACGTCCTGACTTTC
NA,TRBV5-1,NA,TRBJ1-2,CASSLQGSDVYTF,TGCGCCAGCAGCTTGCAGGGAAGCGATGTCTACACCTTC
NA,TRBV9,NA,TRBJ2-3,CASNSGEGDTQYF,TGTGCCAGCAACTCAGGGGAGGGAGATACGCAGTATTTT
NA,TRBV27,NA,TRBJ2-7,CASRISTGTYEQYF,TGTGCCAGCAGAATTTCGACAGGAACCTACGAGCAGTACTTC
NA,TRBV6-6,NA,TRBJ1-1,CASSPPWGGTEAFF,TGTGCCAGCAGCCCACCCTGGGGGGGCACTGAAGCTTTCTTT
TRBD1,TRBV4-1,NA,TRBJ1-5,CASSREGTGAQPQHF,TGCGCCAGCAGCCGAGAAGGAACAGGGGCTCAGCCCCAGCATTTT